One and the same sample provided the 3 T cell receptor beta chains below, sequenced in a study of OX40 agonist ivuxolimab in advanced cancers. Measured with immunoSEQ multiplex PCR; TCRdb has only the in-frame clones, and not every one. This table holds roughly 80,000 clones, roughly 83% found once. This specimen consisted of CD4+ or CD8+ T cells sorted from blood, obtained in a trial of the OX40 agonist ivuxolimab. The receptors originated from an adult with an advanced solid tumor such as melanoma, head and neck, liver or kidney cancer.

The gene calls are TRBV2 and TRBJ1-2, with D uncertain. Trimming pared 5 bases from V and 6 bases from J, leaving 13 bases between. The CDR3 runs to 13 residues. CDR1 SNHLY and CDR2 FYNNEI come from the germline V gene. The CDR3 DNA is TGTGCCAGCAGTTCCTTGCGGGGTGATGGCTACACCTTC. Its translation: CASSSLRGDGYTF.

This sequence joins TRBV11-2 and TRBJ1-6, with unresolved D. This CDR3 has 13 residues. Trimming stripped 1 base from V and 10 bases from J, with 8 bases between. From germline, CDR1 is SGHAT and CDR2 FQNNGV. CDR3 sequence reads: CASSLGVRSPLHF. The CDR3 coding sequence is TGTGCCAGCAGCTTAGGGGTCCGATCACCCCTCCACTTT.

This chain links TRBV7-9 with TRBJ1-4; 9 nucleotides line up with TRBD1. The J segment lost 1 base and the V segment lost 1 base, leaving 4 bases of the junction unmatched. The CDR3 contains 17 residues. CDR1 is SEHNR and CDR2 is FQNEAQ in the germline V gene (reference sequence). CDR3 in DNA: TGTGCCAGCAGCTTAGGGGGACAGGGAGGAACTAATGAAAAACTGTTTTTT. Its translation is CASSLGGQGGTNEKLFF.